The next 18 T cell receptor beta chains were all read from a single sample in a study of blood T cell repertoires in COVID-19. Here immunoSEQ multiplex PCR was the method, and the copy in TCRdb shows in-frame clones only, minus some. The sample lists some 80,000 clones; approximately 80% were seen once. The specimen sequenced was peripheral blood. These receptor sequences come from a man older than 75 with acute or convalescent COVID-19.

This clone occurred a few times. This sequence joins TRBV3-1 (or the pseudogene TRBV3-2) and TRBJ1-6; 11 bases line up with TRBD1. This CDR3 region has 16 residues. V shed 4 bases, J shed 8 bases, and the junction held 7 bases outside the gene matches. CDR1 and CDR2 (germline): LGHDT, YNNKEL (reference sequence). The chain's CDR3 is CASSPRVGQGDSPLHF. The CDR3 DNA sequence: TGTGCCAGCAGCCCAAGAGTGGGACAGGGGGATTCACCCCTCCACTTT.

Concerning this clone itself: At one end, the junction sequence differs from germline, possibly due to a read error. V and J are TRBV3-1 (or the pseudogene TRBV3-2) and TRBJ1-2; the D gene is possibly TRBD1 (6 bases). The CDR3 is made up of 12 amino acids. Germline V CDR1 and CDR2: LGHDT, YNNKEL (reference sequence). CDR3 region: CASSQDQGQTDF. CDR3 coding DNA: TGTGCCAGCAGCCAAGATCAAGGACAGACAGACTTC.

The chain has TRBV10-3 and TRBJ2-7; D might be TRBD1 (5 bases). The CDR3 length is 12 residues. Per the germline V gene, CDR1 is ENHRY and CDR2 is SYGVKD. V lost 6 bases, J lost 5 bases, and 11 bases lay in between. The CDR3 DNA reads TGTGCCATCAGGCCTGACAGCCACGAGCAGTACTTC. Its protein product is CAIRPDSHEQYF.

The chain carries TRBV6-2 or TRBV6-3 and TRBJ1-2; TRBD1 agrees at 7 bases. After removal of 4 bases from V and 3 bases from J, the junction contained 8 bases not matched to a gene. CDR3 length equals 15 residues. CDR1 is MNHEY, CDR2 SVGEGT, per germline. Here the CDR3 reads CASSSLSQGHYGYTF. CDR3 nucleotide sequence: TGTGCCAGCAGTTCGTTATCACAGGGGCACTATGGCTACACCTTC.

A word on this clone: One end of the junction does not line up with germline, which may come from a read error. V is TRBV6-1 and J is TRBJ1-5, with 7 bases matching TRBD1. In germline, CDR1 is MNHNS, CDR2 SASEGT. The CDR3 is 15 amino acids. The DNA for the CDR3 is TGTGCCAGCAGGGAAGAACAGGGGAGCAATCAGCCCCAGCATTTT. Protein product: CASREEQGSNQPQHF.

The sample holds a few counts of this clone. The V and J genes are TRBV5-1 and TRBJ1-6; tentatively, D is TRBD1 (5 bases). Trimming removed 4 bases at V and 13 bases at J, with 21 bases between. CDR1 SGHRS and CDR2 YFSETQ come from the germline V gene. The CDR3 consists of 15 residues. For the CDR3, the DNA is TGCGCCAGCAGCGGGGGGACCGAGATTAACCGTCCCCTCCACTTT. This encodes CASSGGTEINRPLHF. Together with reference TRBV5-1 and TRBJ1-6, the CDR3 gives the full variable domain: KAGVTQTPRYLIKTRGQQVTLSCSPISGHRSVSWYQQTPGQGLQFLFEYFSETQRNKGNFPGRFSGRQFSNSRSEMNVSTLELGDSALYLCASSGGTEINRPLHFGNGTRLTVT.

The V call is TRBV7-3, the J call TRBJ2-1; D is possibly TRBD1 (6 bases). The CDR3 loop spans 14 amino acids. Between the trimmed V and J ends, which lost 3 bases and 4 bases, there was a span of 10 bases. The germline gives CDR1 SGHTA, CDR2 FQGTGA. CDR3 nucleotide sequence: TGTGCCAGCAGCTTCGGGACACCTTACAATGAGCAGTTCTTC. It is translated as CASSFGTPYNEQFF.

The rearrangement joins TRBV5-8 to TRBJ2-1, with 10 bases fitting TRBD2. The junction had 1 base not matched to a gene; V was cut back by 0 bases and J by 4 bases. CDR3 length: 15 residues. Germline CDR1 is SGHTS and CDR2 is YDEGEE. The CDR3 loop is CASSLDSGGYNEQFF. For the CDR3, the DNA is TGTGCCAGCAGCTTGGATAGCGGGGGGTACAATGAGCAGTTCTTC.

V usage is TRBV10-2 and J usage is TRBJ1-3; TRBD1 matches 8 bases. V lost 8 bases and J lost 6; bases outside the gene matches: 6. CDR3 length: 13 residues. CDR1 WSHSY and CDR2 SAAADI come from the germline V gene. The CDR3 DNA follows: TGCGCCAGCGGACAGGGCGTCGAAAACACCATATATTTT. Translated, it gives CASGQGVENTIYF.

The chain carries TRBV19 and TRBJ1-5, with TRBD1 matching over 8 bases. Germline CDR1 and CDR2: LNHDA and SQIVND (reference sequence). The V gene end was trimmed by 4 bases and the J gene end by 5 bases; junction bases not matched to a gene: 4. The CDR3 sequence is 14 residues long. Here the CDR3 DNA reads TGTGCCAGTAGTACACAGGGGGATTATCAGCCCCAGCATTTT. Translation gives CASSTQGDYQPQHF.

The chain employs TRBV14 and TRBJ1-1, with TRBD1 identical over 7 bases. There are 15 residues in the CDR3. Germline V gives CDR1 SGHDN, CDR2 FVKESK. V shed 1 base, J shed 4 bases, and the junction held 6 bases outside the gene matches. CDR3 sequence reads: CASSQARDRSTEAFF. The CDR3 DNA reads as TGTGCCAGCAGCCAAGCGCGGGACAGATCCACTGAAGCTTTCTTT.

Only a few counts were recorded for this clone. V gene TRBV5-4 combines with J gene TRBJ2-7; maybe TRBD1 (5 bases). V was pared by 5 bases and J by 3 bases, with 18 bases between. Germline V gene lookup returns CDR1 SGHNT and CDR2 YYREEE (reference sequence). This CDR3 spans 15 amino acids. The CDR3 bases are TGTGCCAGCAGACCGAACAGGTGGCAGGGCTACGAGCAGTACTTC. Translating it yields CASRPNRWQGYEQYF. Full variable domain (remainder filled in from reference TRBV5-4 and TRBJ2-7): ETGVTQSPTHLIKTRGQQVTLRCSSQSGHNTVSWYQQALGQGPQFIFQYYREEENGRGNFPPRFSGLQFPNYSSELNVNALELDDSALYLCASRPNRWQGYEQYFGPGTRLTVT.

The gene calls are TRBV29-1 and TRBJ1-1, with D maybe TRBD1 (5 bases). Germline V CDR1 and CDR2: SQVTM, ANQGSEA. This CDR3 contains 13 residues. The V and J ends lost 0 bases and 3 bases respectively, with 8 bases between them. CDR3 sequence (DNA): TGCAGCGTTGAAGAGGTCAGGGACACTGAAGCTTTCTTT. This codes for CSVEEVRDTEAFF.

This CDR3 reads CASSLGDRGSDTQYF. The CDR3, as DNA: TGTGCCAGCAGCTTAGGCGACAGGGGATCAGATACGCAGTATTTT. V gene TRBV7-6 combines with J gene TRBJ2-3, with 8 bases aligning to TRBD1. This CDR3 has 15 amino acids. Germline-derived CDR1 and CDR2 are SGHVS and FNYEAQ. V lost 1 base, J lost 4 bases, and 4 bases stayed unmatched.

The V gene is TRBV30, the J gene TRBJ2-1; D may be TRBD1 (5 bases). V lost 2 bases and J 4 bases, leaving 9 bases between the germline ends. CDR3 size: 13 residues. The germline CDR1 and CDR2 sequences are GTSNPN and SVGIG (reference sequence). The CDR3, as DNA: TGTGCCTGGAGTCTGGACACTTACAATGAGCAGTTCTTC. This translates into CAWSLDTYNEQFF.

The chain is built from TRBV6-5 and TRBJ1-1; 10 nucleotides align to TRBD1. Unmatched junction bases numbered 8, after V lost 4 bases and J lost 3 bases. This CDR3 comprises 16 residues. Germline V lookup: CDR1 MNHEY, CDR2 SVGAGI. This CDR3 is CASSSGTGAFHTEAFF. In nucleotides, the CDR3 is TGTGCCAGCAGTTCCGGGACAGGGGCCTTTCACACTGAAGCTTTCTTT.

The rearrangement joins TRBV6-2 or TRBV6-3 to TRBJ1-1; D unclear. V was trimmed by 4 bases and J by 3 bases, leaving 9 bases between them. This CDR3 comprises 13 residues. CDR1 is MNHEY, CDR2 SVGEGT, per germline. CDR3: CASSSVGDTEAFF. As DNA, the CDR3 is TGTGCCAGCAGTTCGGTCGGGGACACTGAAGCTTTCTTT.

The CDR3 DNA sequence: TGTGCCAGCAGGGAGGGAAACACCATATATTTT. Its translation is CASREGNTIYF. The chain couples TRBV12-3 or TRBV12-4 to TRBJ1-3; D uncertain. V shed 6 bases and J shed 4 bases, with 4 bases lying between them. The CDR3 is 11 amino acids.